What follows describes a single T cell receptor beta chain. The antigen remains unidentified. The data derive from a study of post-analysis software for immune sequencing data. The CDR3 is 15 residues long. Germline assignment: CDR1 SGHRS and CDR2 YFSETQ. With V trimmed by 4 bases and J by 4 bases, 5 bases remained unmatched. cDNA libraries of TCR beta carried unique molecular identifiers. Using its own MiXCR run on the PCR reads, TCRdb lists one record per CDR3 protein. The sample gives hundreds of thousands of distinct CDR3 sequences, more than 50% of which show up once; 11% is in the top ten. Study outcomes and limitations: For normalized Chao1 diversity, multiple sclerosis patients scored significantly lower than controls did. TRBV5-6, TRBV5-1 and TRBV20-1 were among roughly five TRBV segments more frequent in patients than controls.

Material: blood. The chain employs TRBV5-1 and TRBJ2-5, with 12 bases aligning to TRBD1. This receptor was obtained from a girl aged 2 to 10 with multiple sclerosis. The CDR3 DNA is TGCGCCAGCAGCGTGGGACAGGGGGCCGGAGAGACCCAGTACTTC. This codes for CASSVGQGAGETQYF.